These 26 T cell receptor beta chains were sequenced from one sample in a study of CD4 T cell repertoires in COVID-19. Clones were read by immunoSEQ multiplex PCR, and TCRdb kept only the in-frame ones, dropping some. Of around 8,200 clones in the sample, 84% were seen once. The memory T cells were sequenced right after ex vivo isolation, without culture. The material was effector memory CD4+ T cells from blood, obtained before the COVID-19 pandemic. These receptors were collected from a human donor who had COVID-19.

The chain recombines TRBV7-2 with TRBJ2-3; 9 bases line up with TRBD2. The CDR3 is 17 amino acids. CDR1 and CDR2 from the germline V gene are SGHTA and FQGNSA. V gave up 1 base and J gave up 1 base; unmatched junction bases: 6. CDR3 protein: CASSLVFAGGGTDTQYF. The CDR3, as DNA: TGTGCCAGCAGCTTAGTGTTTGCGGGGGGGGGCACAGATACGCAGTATTTT.

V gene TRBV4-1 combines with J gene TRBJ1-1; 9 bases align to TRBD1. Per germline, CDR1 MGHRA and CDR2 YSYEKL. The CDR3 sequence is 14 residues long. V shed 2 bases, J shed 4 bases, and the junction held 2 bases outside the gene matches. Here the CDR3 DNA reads TGCGCCAGCAGCCAAAGGGACAGGGCCACTGAAGCTTTCTTT. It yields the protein CASSQRDRATEAFF.

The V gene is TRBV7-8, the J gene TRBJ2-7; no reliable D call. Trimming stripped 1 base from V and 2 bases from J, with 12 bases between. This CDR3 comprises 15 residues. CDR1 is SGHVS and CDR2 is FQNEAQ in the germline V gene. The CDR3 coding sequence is TGTGCCAGCAGCTTAGTGGCAGGATTTACCTACGAGCAGTACTTC. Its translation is CASSLVAGFTYEQYF. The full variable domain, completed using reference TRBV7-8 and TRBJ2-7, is GAGVSQSPRYKVAKRGQDVALRCDPISGHVSLFWYQQALGQGPEFLTYFQNEAQLDKSGLPSDRFFAERPEGSVSTLKIQRTQQEDSAVYLCASSLVAGFTYEQYFGPGTRLTVT.

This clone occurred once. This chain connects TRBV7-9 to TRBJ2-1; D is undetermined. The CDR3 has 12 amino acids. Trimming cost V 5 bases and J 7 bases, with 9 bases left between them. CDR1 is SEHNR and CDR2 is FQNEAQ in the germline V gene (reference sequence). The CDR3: CASSPSRNEQFF. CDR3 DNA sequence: TGTGCCAGCAGCCCAAGTCGGAATGAGCAGTTCTTC.

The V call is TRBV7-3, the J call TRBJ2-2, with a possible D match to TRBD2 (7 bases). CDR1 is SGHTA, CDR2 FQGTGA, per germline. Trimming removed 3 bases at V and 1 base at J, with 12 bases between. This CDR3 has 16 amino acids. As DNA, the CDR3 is TGTGCCAGCAGCTTGGAGGGGGGGATGAACACCGGGGAGCTGTTTTTT. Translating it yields CASSLEGGMNTGELFF.

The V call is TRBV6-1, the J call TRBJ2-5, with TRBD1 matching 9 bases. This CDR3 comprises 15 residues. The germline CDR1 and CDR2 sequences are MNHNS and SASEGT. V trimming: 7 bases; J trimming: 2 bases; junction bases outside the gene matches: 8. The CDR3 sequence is CASTLGQGTQETQYF. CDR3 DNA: TGTGCCAGCACCTTAGGACAGGGGACACAAGAGACCCAGTACTTC.

The CDR3 sequence: CASSLGQGAVYGYTF. The CDR3 DNA follows: TGTGCCAGCAGCCTCGGACAGGGGGCGGTCTATGGCTACACCTTC. The chain couples TRBV6-1 to TRBJ1-2, with 11 bases that match TRBD1. The CDR3 has 15 residues. J was trimmed by 4 bases and V by 6 bases; bases with no gene match: 7. Germline V gene sequence: CDR1 MNHNS, CDR2 SASEGT.

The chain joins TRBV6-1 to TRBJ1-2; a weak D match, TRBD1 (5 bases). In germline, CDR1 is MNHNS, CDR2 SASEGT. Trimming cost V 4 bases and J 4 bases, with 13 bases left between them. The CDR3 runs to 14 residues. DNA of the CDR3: TGTGCCAGCAGTGTTCAGGGTTCTCTCTATGGCTACACCTTC. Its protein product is CASSVQGSLYGYTF.

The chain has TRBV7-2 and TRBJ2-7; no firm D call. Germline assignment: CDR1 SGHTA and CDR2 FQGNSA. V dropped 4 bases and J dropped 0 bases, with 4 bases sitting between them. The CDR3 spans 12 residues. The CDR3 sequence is CASSYSSYEQYF. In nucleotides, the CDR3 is TGTGCCAGCAGCTACAGCTCCTACGAGCAGTACTTC.

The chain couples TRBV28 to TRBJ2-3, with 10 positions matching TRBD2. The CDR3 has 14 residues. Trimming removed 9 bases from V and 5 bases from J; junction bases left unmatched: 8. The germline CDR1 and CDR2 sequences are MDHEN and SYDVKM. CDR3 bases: TGTGCCAGTGAGAACCGACTAGCGGGAGATACGCAGTATTTT. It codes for CASENRLAGDTQYF.

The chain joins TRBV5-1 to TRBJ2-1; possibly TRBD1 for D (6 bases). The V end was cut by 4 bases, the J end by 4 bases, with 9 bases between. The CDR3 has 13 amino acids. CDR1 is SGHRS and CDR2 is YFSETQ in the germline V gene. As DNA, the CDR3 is TGCGCCAGCAGCGGGGGCGGATACAATGAGCAGTTCTTC. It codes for CASSGGGYNEQFF.

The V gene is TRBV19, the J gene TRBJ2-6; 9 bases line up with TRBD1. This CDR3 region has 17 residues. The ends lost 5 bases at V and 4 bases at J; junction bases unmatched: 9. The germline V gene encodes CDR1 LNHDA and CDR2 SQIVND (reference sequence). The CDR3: CASSLGQGPLGANVLTF. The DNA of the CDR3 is TGTGCCAGTAGTCTAGGACAGGGGCCCCTAGGGGCCAACGTCCTGACTTTC. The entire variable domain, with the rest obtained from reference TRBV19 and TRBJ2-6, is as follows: DGGITQSPKYLFRKEGQNVTLSCEQNLNHDAMYWYRQDPGQGLRLIYYSQIVNDFQKGDIAEGYSVSREKKESFPLTVTSAQKNPTAFYLCASSLGQGPLGANVLTFGAGSRLTVL.

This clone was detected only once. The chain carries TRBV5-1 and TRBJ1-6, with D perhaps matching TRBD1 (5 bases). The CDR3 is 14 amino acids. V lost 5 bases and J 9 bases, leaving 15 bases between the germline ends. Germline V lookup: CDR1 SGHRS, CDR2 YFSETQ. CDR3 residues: CASSGAQTGSPLHF. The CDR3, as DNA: TGCGCCAGCAGTGGCGCGCAAACAGGTTCACCCCTCCACTTT.

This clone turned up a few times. CDR3 in DNA: TGTGCCAGCAGCTTTAGTGTATCGAACACTGAAGCTTTCTTT. This translates into CASSFSVSNTEAFF. The J gene is TRBJ1-1, the V gene TRBV7-2; D is ambiguous. This CDR3 region has 14 residues. V was trimmed by 3 bases and J by 1 base, leaving 9 bases between them. The germline CDR1 and CDR2 sequences are SGHTA and FQGNSA. Drawing the rest from reference TRBV7-2 and TRBJ1-1, the complete variable domain is GAGVSQSPSNKVTEKGKDVELRCDPISGHTALYWYRQSLGQGLEFLIYFQGNSAPDKSGLPSDRFSAERTGGSVSTLTIQRTQQEDSAVYLCASSFSVSNTEAFFGQGTRLTVV.

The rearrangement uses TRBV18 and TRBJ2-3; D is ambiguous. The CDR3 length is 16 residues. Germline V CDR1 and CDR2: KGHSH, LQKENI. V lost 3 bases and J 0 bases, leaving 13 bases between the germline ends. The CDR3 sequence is CASSPAGGLSTDTQYF. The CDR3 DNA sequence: TGTGCCAGCTCACCGGCAGGTGGGCTCAGCACAGATACGCAGTATTTT.

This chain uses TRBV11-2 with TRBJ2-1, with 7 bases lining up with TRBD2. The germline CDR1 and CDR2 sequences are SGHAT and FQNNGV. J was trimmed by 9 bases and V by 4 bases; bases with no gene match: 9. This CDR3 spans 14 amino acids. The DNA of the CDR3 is TGTGCCAGCAGCTCCCACGCGGGAGTGGGTGAGCAGTTCTTC. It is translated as CASSSHAGVGEQFF.

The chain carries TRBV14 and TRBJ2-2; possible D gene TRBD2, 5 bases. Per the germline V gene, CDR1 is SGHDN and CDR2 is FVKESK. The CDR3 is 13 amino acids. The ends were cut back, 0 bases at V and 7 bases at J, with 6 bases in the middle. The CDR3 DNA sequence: TGTGCCAGCAGCCAAGAACTAGGCGGGGAGCTGTTTTTT. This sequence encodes CASSQELGGELFF.

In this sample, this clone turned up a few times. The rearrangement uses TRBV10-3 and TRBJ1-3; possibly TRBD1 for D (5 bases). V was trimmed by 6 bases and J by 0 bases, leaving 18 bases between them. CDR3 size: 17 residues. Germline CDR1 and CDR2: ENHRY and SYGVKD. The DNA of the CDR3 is TGTGCCATCAGGGGCCAGGGAACAGGAAGCTCTGGAAACACCATATATTTT. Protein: CAIRGQGTGSSGNTIYF.

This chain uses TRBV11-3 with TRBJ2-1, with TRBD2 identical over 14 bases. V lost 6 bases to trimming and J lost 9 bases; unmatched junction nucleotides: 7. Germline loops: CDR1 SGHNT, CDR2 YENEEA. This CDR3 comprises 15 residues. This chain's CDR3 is CASSRTSGGLGEQFF. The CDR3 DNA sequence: TGTGCCAGCAGTCGGACTAGCGGGGGGTTGGGTGAGCAGTTCTTC.

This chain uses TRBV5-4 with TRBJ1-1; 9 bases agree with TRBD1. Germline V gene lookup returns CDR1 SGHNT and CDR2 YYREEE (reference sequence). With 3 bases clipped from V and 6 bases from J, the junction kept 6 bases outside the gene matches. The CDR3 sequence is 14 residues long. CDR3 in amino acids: CASSWGQGLAEAFF. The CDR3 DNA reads TGTGCCAGCAGCTGGGGACAGGGACTGGCTGAAGCTTTCTTT.

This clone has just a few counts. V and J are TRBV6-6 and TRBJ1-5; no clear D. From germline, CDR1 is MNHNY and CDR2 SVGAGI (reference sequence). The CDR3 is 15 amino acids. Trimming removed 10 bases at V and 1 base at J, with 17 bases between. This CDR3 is CAIRPEGGSNQPQHF. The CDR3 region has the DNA TGTGCCATCAGGCCCGAGGGAGGGAGCAATCAGCCCCAGCATTTT.

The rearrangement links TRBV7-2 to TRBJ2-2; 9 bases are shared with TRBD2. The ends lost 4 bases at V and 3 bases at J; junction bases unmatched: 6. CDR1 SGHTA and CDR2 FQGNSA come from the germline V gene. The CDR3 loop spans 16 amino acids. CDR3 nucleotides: TGTGCCAGCAGCTCCACGGGACTAGCAGACACCGGGGAGCTGTTTTTT. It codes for CASSSTGLADTGELFF. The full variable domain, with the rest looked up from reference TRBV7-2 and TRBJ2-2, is GAGVSQSPSNKVTEKGKDVELRCDPISGHTALYWYRQSLGQGLEFLIYFQGNSAPDKSGLPSDRFSAERTGGSVSTLTIQRTQQEDSAVYLCASSSTGLADTGELFFGEGSRLTVL.

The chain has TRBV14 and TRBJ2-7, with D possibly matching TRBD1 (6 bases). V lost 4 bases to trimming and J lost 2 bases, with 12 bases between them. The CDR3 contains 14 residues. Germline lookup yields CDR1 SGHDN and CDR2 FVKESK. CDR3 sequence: CASSLYGGTYEQYF. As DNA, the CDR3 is TGTGCCAGCAGCCTTTATGGGGGCACCTACGAGCAGTACTTC. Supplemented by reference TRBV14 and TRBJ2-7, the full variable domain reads EAGVTQFPSHSVIEKGQTVTLRCDPISGHDNLYWYRRVMGKEIKFLLHFVKESKQDESGMPNNRFLAERTGGTYSTLKVQPAELEDSGVYFCASSLYGGTYEQYFGPGTRLTVT.

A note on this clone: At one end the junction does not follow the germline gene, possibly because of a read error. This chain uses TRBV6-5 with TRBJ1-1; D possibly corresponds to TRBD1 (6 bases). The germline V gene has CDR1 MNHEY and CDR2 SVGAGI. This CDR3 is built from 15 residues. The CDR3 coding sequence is TGTGCCAGCAGTGACTCGGGGGGGCAGGGCACTGAAGCTTTCTTT. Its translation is CASSDSGGQGTEAFF.

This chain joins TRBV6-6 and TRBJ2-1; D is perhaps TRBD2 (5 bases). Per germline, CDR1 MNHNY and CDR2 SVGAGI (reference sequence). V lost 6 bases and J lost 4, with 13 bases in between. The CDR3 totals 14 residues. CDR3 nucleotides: TGTGCCAGCAGCCCGGAGAGGGCATACAATGAGCAGTTCTTC. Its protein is CASSPERAYNEQFF.

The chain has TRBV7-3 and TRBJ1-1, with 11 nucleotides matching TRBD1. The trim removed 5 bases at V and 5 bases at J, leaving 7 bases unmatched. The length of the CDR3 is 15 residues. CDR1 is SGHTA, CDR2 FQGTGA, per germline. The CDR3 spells CASSAGTGGDTEAFF. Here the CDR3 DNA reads TGTGCCAGCAGCGCTGGGACAGGGGGGGATACTGAAGCTTTCTTT.